The next 22 T cell receptor beta chains were all read from a single sample in a study of STAT5B mutations in CD4+ large granular lymphocyte leukemia. Profiled with immunoSEQ multiplex PCR; TCRdb holds only in-frame clones, not every one. The table shows about 34,000 clones, with just under 75% occurring only once. Sequenced input: CD4+ T cells from blood buffy coats. The receptors stem from a human donor in good health.

The chain links TRBV9 to TRBJ2-3; D is perhaps TRBD1 (6 bases). Trimming took 0 bases from V and 1 from J, leaving 9 bases between them. The CDR3 spans 15 residues. Germline V gene sequence: CDR1 SGDLS, CDR2 YYNGEE. The chain's CDR3 is CASSVVAGGTDTQYF. CDR3 nucleotide sequence: TGTGCCAGCAGCGTAGTGGCAGGGGGCACAGATACGCAGTATTTT. The complete variable domain, with remaining parts taken from reference TRBV9 and TRBJ2-3, reads DSGVTQTPKHLITATGQRVTLRCSPRSGDLSVYWYQQSLDQGLQFLIQYYNGEERAKGNILERFSAQQFPDLHSELNLSSLELGDSALYFCASSVVAGGTDTQYFGPGTRLTVL.

The V gene is TRBV2, the J gene TRBJ1-2, with D hard to call. Between the trimmed V and J ends, which lost 4 bases and 2 bases, there was a span of 5 bases. The CDR3 covers 12 residues. Germline V gene sequence: CDR1 SNHLY, CDR2 FYNNEI. The DNA of the CDR3 is TGTGCCAGCAGTGGAGTAAACTATGGCTACACCTTC. Residues: CASSGVNYGYTF.

The rearrangement links TRBV10-1 to TRBJ2-1, with D maybe TRBD1 (6 bases). The germline CDR1 and CDR2 sequences are WNHNN and SYGVQD (reference sequence). V was clipped by 4 bases and J by 13 bases, with 14 bases between them. This CDR3 contains 12 residues. CDR3 nucleotide sequence: TGCGCCAGCAGTGGGGACACTCGATCCCAGTTCTTC. It yields the protein CASSGDTRSQFF.

V usage is TRBV5-5 and J usage is TRBJ2-3; a possible D gene is TRBD2 (5 bases). The CDR3 extends over 14 amino acids. Germline lookup yields CDR1 SGHKS and CDR2 YYEKEE (reference sequence). V was shortened by 6 bases and J by 0 bases, with 11 bases between the two germline ends. CDR3 residues: CASKLRGSTDTQYF. CDR3 in DNA: TGTGCCAGCAAACTTCGCGGGAGCACAGATACGCAGTATTTT.

The chain combines TRBV15 with TRBJ1-2; no firm D call. This CDR3 comprises 14 residues. Germline CDR1 LNHNV, CDR2 YYDKDF (reference sequence). With 0 bases removed from V and 0 bases from J, the gap between germline ends came to 5 bases. The CDR3 protein is CATSRDGSNYGYTF. The DNA for the CDR3 is TGTGCCACCAGCAGAGACGGGTCTAACTATGGCTACACCTTC.

The rearrangement uses TRBV27 and TRBJ1-6, with TRBD1 matching 7 bases. J lost 10 bases, V lost 6 bases, and 3 bases had no gene match. Germline V lookup: CDR1 MNHEY, CDR2 SMNVEV (reference sequence). This CDR3 has 12 residues. CDR3 sequence: CASSYRGSPLHF. The CDR3 DNA is TGTGCCAGCAGCTACAGGGGATCACCCCTCCACTTT.

The chain recombines TRBV7-9 with TRBJ1-4; D not resolved. Germline V gene lookup returns CDR1 SEHNR and CDR2 FQNEAQ (reference sequence). With 1 base removed from V and 1 base from J, the gap between germline ends came to 19 bases. The CDR3 is 19 amino acids. The CDR3 is CASSLGLSGSVVTNEKLFF. CDR3 nucleotide sequence: TGTGCCAGCAGCTTAGGGCTTTCGGGCAGCGTTGTAACTAATGAAAAACTGTTTTTT.

This clone was recorded a few times. This CDR3 reads CASRTRVANQPQHF. The CDR3 coding sequence is TGTGCCAGCAGAACAAGGGTTGCCAATCAGCCCCAGCATTTT. The chain combines TRBV6-6 with TRBJ1-5; D is unclear. CDR3 length: 14 amino acids. Trimming shortened V by 6 bases and J by 3 bases, and 12 bases separated the two germline ends. The germline gives CDR1 MNHNY, CDR2 SVGAGI (reference sequence).

The CDR3 DNA sequence: TGCAGCGGCCTACAGGGACCTAACTATGGCTACACCTTC. It specifies CSGLQGPNYGYTF. The chain has TRBV29-1 and TRBJ1-2; perhaps TRBD1 as D (6 bases). Trimming took 7 bases from V and 0 from J, leaving 12 bases between them. The germline gives CDR1 SQVTM, CDR2 ANQGSEA. The CDR3 has 13 amino acids.

The V call is TRBV5-1, the J call TRBJ2-6, with TRBD2 identical over 7 bases. Per germline, CDR1 SGHRS and CDR2 YFSETQ. The CDR3 has 16 amino acids. With V trimmed by 4 bases and J by 2 bases, 6 bases remained unmatched. The CDR3 DNA reads as TGCGCCAGCAGCCCCGGCCGGGAGGCTGGGGCCAACGTCCTGACTTTC. Translated, it gives CASSPGREAGANVLTF.

V usage is TRBV2 and J usage is TRBJ2-3, with 8 bases matching TRBD2. Germline V gives CDR1 SNHLY, CDR2 FYNNEI. The V and J ends lost 3 bases and 2 bases, in that order; junction bases with no gene match: 7. The CDR3 runs to 16 residues. This CDR3 reads CASSDPSGGSTDTQYF. CDR3 in DNA: TGTGCCAGCAGTGACCCCAGCGGGGGATCCACAGATACGCAGTATTTT.

This chain joins TRBV5-1 and TRBJ1-2; D call uncertain. Looked up from germline, CDR1 is SGHRS and CDR2 is YFSETQ. The CDR3 totals 13 residues. Deletions cut 4 bases from V and 6 bases from J, with 13 bases between. The CDR3 loop reads CASSPTSEDGYTF. DNA of the CDR3: TGCGCCAGCAGCCCAACAAGTGAAGATGGCTACACCTTC.

This clone appeared a few times. The chain joins TRBV6-4 to TRBJ1-2; D uncertain. The CDR3 is 13 amino acids. Germline V gene sequence: CDR1 MRHNA, CDR2 SNTAGT. V was trimmed by 5 bases and J by 4 bases, leaving 11 bases between them. CDR3: CASSQAGFYGYTF. The CDR3, as DNA: TGTGCCAGCAGTCAGGCAGGATTCTATGGCTACACCTTC.

This clone turned up a few times. The V and J genes are TRBV6-6 and TRBJ1-2; the D is unclear. Germline V gene lookup returns CDR1 MNHNY and CDR2 SVGAGI (reference sequence). The CDR3 totals 13 residues. The V end lost 0 bases, the J end lost 8 bases, and 10 bases lay between the germline ends. The CDR3 here is CASSYSITFGYTF. The DNA for the CDR3 is TGTGCCAGCAGTTACTCGATCACCTTCGGCTACACCTTC.

A single count supports this clone. The chain recombines TRBV23-1 with TRBJ2-2; D is perhaps TRBD2 (6 bases). TRBV23-1 is an ORF, and what it does is uncertain. This CDR3 comprises 16 residues. V was cut by 4 bases and J by 2 bases, with 14 bases left in between. The DNA for the CDR3 is TGCGCCAGCAGTCCCAGCGGGTCCGGAAACACCGGGGAGCTGTTTTTT. It translates to CASSPSGSGNTGELFF.

This rearrangement joins TRBV14 to TRBJ2-1, with D maybe TRBD1 (5 bases). The CDR3 is made up of 17 amino acids. Per the germline V gene, CDR1 is SGHDN and CDR2 is FVKESK. V was clipped by 0 bases and J by 1 base, with 13 bases between them. The CDR3, as DNA: TGTGCCAGCAGCCAAGATGGTTGGGGCGGTTCCTACAATGAGCAGTTCTTC. Its protein is CASSQDGWGGSYNEQFF. Supplemented by reference TRBV14 and TRBJ2-1, the full variable domain reads EAGVTQFPSHSVIEKGQTVTLRCDPISGHDNLYWYRRVMGKEIKFLLHFVKESKQDESGMPNNRFLAERTGGTYSTLKVQPAELEDSGVYFCASSQDGWGGSYNEQFFGPGTRLTVL.

The gene calls are TRBV5-6 and TRBJ1-5; TRBD1 is a possible D gene (5 bases). The CDR3 is 16 amino acids. Trimming took off 4 bases at V and 4 bases at J, with 18 bases between the two ends. Germline V gene data show CDR1 as SGHDT and CDR2 as YYEEEE. CDR3 nucleotides: TGTGCCAGCAGCCTGCTCGGGGGGGGATGGAATCAGCCCCAGCATTTT. Translation gives CASSLLGGGWNQPQHF.

The chain uses TRBV7-9 and TRBJ2-7, with D perhaps matching TRBD2 (7 bases). The CDR3 runs 15 residues. V lost 5 bases to trimming and J lost 6 bases, with 20 bases between them. Germline V lookup: CDR1 SEHNR, CDR2 FQNEAQ (reference sequence). CDR3 in DNA: TGTGCCAGCAGCCCTGTGGGGGGGCCCCGGGGCGAGCAGTACTTC. This codes for CASSPVGGPRGEQYF.

The rearrangement joins TRBV7-2 to TRBJ2-1; perhaps TRBD1 as D (6 bases). The CDR3 covers 14 residues. Deletions cut 5 bases from V and 7 bases from J, with 15 bases between. Germline V gene sequence: CDR1 SGHTA, CDR2 FQGNSA. The CDR3: CASSPNRVGNEQFF. The CDR3 nucleotides read TGTGCCAGCAGCCCCAACAGGGTAGGGAATGAGCAGTTCTTC.

V usage is TRBV27 and J usage is TRBJ1-5; the match to TRBD1 covers 7 bases. Germline V lookup: CDR1 MNHEY, CDR2 SMNVEV (reference sequence). This CDR3 comprises 14 residues. The V and J ends lost 4 bases and 6 bases, in that order; junction bases with no gene match: 6. The CDR3 sequence: CASSYRGRSQPQHF. CDR3 DNA: TGTGCCAGCAGTTACAGGGGCCGTAGTCAGCCCCAGCATTTT.

In its sample, this clone was seen a few times. This chain uses TRBV2 with TRBJ1-2; 9 nucleotides agree with TRBD1. Germline values: CDR1 SNHLY, CDR2 FYNNEI. J gave up 7 bases and V 7 bases, and 7 bases lay outside the gene matches. This CDR3 is 13 amino acids long. The CDR3 sequence: CASKSQGASGYTF. As DNA, the CDR3 is TGTGCCAGCAAATCACAGGGGGCAAGTGGCTACACCTTC.

This clone was counted only a few times. The J gene is TRBJ1-1, the V gene TRBV5-1; D not certain. Per germline, CDR1 SGHRS and CDR2 YFSETQ. Trimming took off 4 bases at V and 6 bases at J, with 10 bases between the two ends. The CDR3 extends over 12 amino acids. In DNA, the CDR3 is TGCGCCAGCAGCGCTCACCGCGCTGAAGCTTTCTTT. Translating it yields CASSAHRAEAFF. The full variable domain, completed using reference TRBV5-1 and TRBJ1-1, is KAGVTQTPRYLIKTRGQQVTLSCSPISGHRSVSWYQQTPGQGLQFLFEYFSETQRNKGNFPGRFSGRQFSNSRSEMNVSTLELGDSALYLCASSAHRAEAFFGQGTRLTVV.